Presented here are 11 T cell receptor beta chains from one specimen sequenced in a study of T-cell memory formation after mild COVID-19. TCRdb re-called the 5' RACE reads through MiXCR, storing one row per CDR3 protein. The sample shows nearly 250,000 distinct CDR3 sequences, less than 20% of them seen only once. Source material: PBMCs or a T cell subset sorted from them (not recorded which). The receptors were sampled from an adult woman who had mild COVID-19 (a few samples of this study predate the infection). Cell type and time point are not known.

V gene TRBV7-2 combines with J gene TRBJ1-6; TRBD1 matches at 7 bases. The CDR3 consists of 14 residues. Germline V CDR1 and CDR2: SGHTA, FQGNSA. Trimming removed 2 bases from V and 9 bases from J; junction bases left unmatched: 4. The CDR3 loop reads CASSLIQGRSPLHF. In DNA, the CDR3 is TGTGCCAGCAGCTTAATACAGGGGCGTTCACCCCTCCACTTT.

This sequence joins TRBV7-2 and TRBJ2-1; TRBD1 is a possible D gene (5 bases). Trimming took 0 bases from V and 2 from J, leaving 8 bases between them. CDR3 length: 15 amino acids. Germline V gene lookup returns CDR1 SGHTA and CDR2 FQGNSA. This chain's CDR3 is CASSLAQGTYNEQFF. The DNA for the CDR3 is TGTGCCAGCAGCTTAGCCCAGGGTACCTACAATGAGCAGTTCTTC.

The chain combines TRBV2 with TRBJ2-2; a possible D gene is TRBD2 (6 bases). CDR3 length: 14 residues. Trimming took 6 bases from V and 5 from J, leaving 13 bases between them. Germline lookup yields CDR1 SNHLY and CDR2 FYNNEI. CDR3 amino acids: CASSGIGRTGELFF. CDR3 DNA sequence: TGTGCCAGCAGCGGGATAGGGAGGACCGGGGAGCTGTTTTTT.

This chain links TRBV9 with TRBJ1-2, with TRBD1 matching 7 bases. This CDR3 is built from 15 residues. J gave up 4 bases and V 0 bases, and 6 bases lay outside the gene matches. The germline gives CDR1 SGDLS, CDR2 YYNGEE. The CDR3 here is CASSVGGGVSYGYTF. CDR3 nucleotide sequence: TGTGCCAGCAGCGTAGGAGGGGGCGTATCCTATGGCTACACCTTC.

This chain links TRBV11-2 with TRBJ1-6; TRBD1 might be the D (5 bases). CDR1 and CDR2 (germline): SGHAT, FQNNGV. V gave up 5 bases and J gave up 10 bases, with 21 bases separating them. CDR3 length: 16 residues. CDR3: CASSPSFEGRESPLHF. Written as DNA, the CDR3 is TGTGCCAGCAGCCCAAGTTTCGAGGGGCGCGAGTCACCCCTCCACTTT.

A few counts support this clonotype. The V and J genes are TRBV12-5 and TRBJ2-1; D is unclear. Trimming pared 8 bases from V and 12 bases from J, leaving 29 bases between. The CDR3 has 16 amino acids. Germline CDR1 and CDR2: LGHNT and FRNRAP. The DNA for the CDR3 is TGTGCTAGTAGCCCAGGACCTCTCGTGGGTTCGGGTGGGCAGTTCTTC. This sequence encodes CASSPGPLVGSGGQFF.

This clonotype was seen a few times. The genes are TRBV12-3 or TRBV12-4 and TRBJ2-5; D gene unclear. The CDR3 extends over 14 amino acids. The V end lost 3 bases, the J end lost 2 bases, and 10 bases lay between the germline ends. The CDR3 reads CASSLPATQETQYF. CDR3 nucleotide sequence: TGTGCCAGCAGTTTGCCCGCTACACAAGAGACCCAGTACTTC.

The V call is TRBV6-5, the J call TRBJ2-3; 9 bases fit TRBD2. The CDR3 covers 18 residues. Unmatched junction bases numbered 17, after V lost 6 bases and J lost 4 bases. Per germline, CDR1 MNHEY and CDR2 SVGAGI. The CDR3 region is CASSTKLAGMGKADTQYF. Written as DNA, the CDR3 is TGTGCCAGCAGCACCAAGCTAGCGGGGATGGGGAAGGCAGATACGCAGTATTTT.

The sample holds a few counts of this clonotype. The genes are TRBV29-1 and TRBJ2-1; 7 bases fit TRBD1. Germline V gene lookup returns CDR1 SQVTM and CDR2 ANQGSEA. Germline trimming cut 5 bases from V and 4 bases from J; bases unmatched to any gene: 2. The CDR3 consists of 12 residues. The CDR3 coding sequence is TGCAGCGTTCAACAGGGGTACAATGAGCAGTTCTTC. It yields the protein CSVQQGYNEQFF.

The genes are TRBV7-9 and TRBJ2-7; weak D call: TRBD2 (5 bases). This CDR3 has 15 residues. V lost 1 base, J lost 5 bases, and 15 bases lay in between. Germline V gene lookup returns CDR1 SEHNR and CDR2 FQNEAQ (reference sequence). This CDR3 reads CASSLDGSSLHEQYF. The CDR3 nucleotides are TGTGCCAGCAGCTTAGATGGATCTAGCCTCCACGAGCAGTACTTC.

This clonotype was observed a handful of times. The chain uses TRBV7-9 and TRBJ1-1; 10 nucleotides line up with TRBD1. Germline V gene lookup returns CDR1 SEHNR and CDR2 FQNEAQ (reference sequence). V trimming: 4 bases; J trimming: 9 bases; junction bases outside the gene matches: 14. This CDR3 has 16 residues. The CDR3 loop is CASSSHGGTGEVQAFF. The CDR3 coding sequence is TGTGCCAGCAGCTCCCACGGGGGGACAGGGGAGGTTCAAGCTTTCTTT.